A single sample is the source of the 10 T cell receptor beta chains below, sequenced in a study of T-cell reconstitution after alpha-beta-depleted transplantation in children. Preparation of the TCRbeta library used unique molecular identifiers. TCRdb itself ran the PCR reads through MiXCR, one entry per CDR3 protein. The sample has approximately 590,000 distinct CDR3 sequences, approximately 10% seen once. The sample in question was PBMCs from the stem cell graft donor, obtained from the stem cell graft. The receptors originated from a human donor who donated a stem cell graft to a child with acute myeloid leukemia.

The rearrangement joins TRBV5-1 to TRBJ1-4; D call uncertain. The length of the CDR3 is 15 residues. Trimming took off 2 bases at V and 3 bases at J, with 11 bases between the two ends. CDR1 SGHRS and CDR2 YFSETQ come from the germline V gene. CDR3 sequence (DNA): TGCGCCAGCAGCTTTAACGGTGGGCCTAATGAAAAACTGTTTTTT. Protein sequence: CASSFNGGPNEKLFF.

Many counts were recorded for this clonotype. The V and J genes are TRBV11-2 and TRBJ1-4; D unclear. CDR3 size: 16 residues. V shed 1 base and J shed 3 bases, with 12 bases lying between them. The germline CDR1 and CDR2 sequences are SGHAT and FQNNGV. Here the CDR3 reads CASSLGWTGSNEKLFF. CDR3 DNA: TGTGCCAGCAGCTTAGGGTGGACGGGGTCTAATGAAAAACTGTTTTTT.

There are a few counts of this clonotype. The V call is TRBV20-1, the J call TRBJ1-2; 7 bases match TRBD1. CDR1 and CDR2 from the germline V gene are DFQATT and SNEGSKA (reference sequence). The junction had 5 bases not matched to a gene; V was cut back by 0 bases and J by 4 bases. CDR3 length: 14 amino acids. The CDR3 protein is CSAREGQITYGYTF. The DNA of the CDR3 is TGCAGTGCTAGAGAGGGACAGATAACCTATGGCTACACCTTC.

The chain links TRBV9 to TRBJ1-1; no reliable D call. This CDR3 region has 14 residues. Looked up from germline, CDR1 is SGDLS and CDR2 is YYNGEE. V was clipped by 1 base and J by 1 base, with 8 bases between them. CDR3 DNA: TGTGCCAGCAGCGTATGGGGAGGGAACACTGAAGCTTTCTTT. This codes for CASSVWGGNTEAFF.

The rearrangement uses TRBV20-1 and TRBJ2-1; 9 bases are a match to TRBD2. Germline V gene data show CDR1 as DFQATT and CDR2 as SNEGSKA (reference sequence). This CDR3 is built from 16 residues. The J segment lost 1 base and the V segment lost 2 bases, leaving 6 bases of the junction unmatched. The CDR3 DNA is TGCAGTGCTAGAAGTAGCGGGAGTACGTCCTACAATGAGCAGTTCTTC. Its protein is CSARSSGSTSYNEQFF.

This clonotype was found a few times. The CDR3 DNA reads as TGTGCCAGCAGCCAAGTTTGGGGGCTGGATCCAATGAAAGACTACACCTTC. Amino acids: CASSQVWGLDPMKDYTF. The J gene is TRBJ1-2, the V gene TRBV7-8, with a tentative D call TRBD1 (6 bases). The CDR3 totals 17 residues. Germline V gene sequence: CDR1 SGHVS, CDR2 FQNEAQ. V dropped 5 bases and J dropped 10 bases, with 29 bases sitting between them. Full variable domain (remainder filled in from reference TRBV7-8 and TRBJ1-2): GAGVSQSPRYKVAKRGQDVALRCDPISGHVSLFWYQQALGQGPEFLTYFQNEAQLDKSGLPSDRFFAERPEGSVSTLKIQRTQQEDSAVYLCASSQVWGLDPMKDYTFGSGTRLTVV.

The rearrangement uses TRBV15 and TRBJ2-5; either TRBD1 or TRBD2 may fit D (5 bases each). Looked up from germline, CDR1 is LNHNV and CDR2 is YYDKDF (reference sequence). The CDR3 loop spans 13 amino acids. Between the trimmed V and J ends, which lost 6 bases and 1 base, there was a span of 9 bases. As DNA, the CDR3 is TGTGCCACCAGAAGGGACGGCCAAGAGACCCAGTACTTC. It codes for CATRRDGQETQYF.

This clonotype has a handful of counts. The rearrangement joins TRBV18 to TRBJ2-5; the D gene is possibly TRBD1 (6 bases). In germline, CDR1 is KGHSH, CDR2 LQKENI. The CDR3 runs 15 residues. The ends were cut back, 3 bases at V and 9 bases at J, with 20 bases in the middle. The CDR3 DNA sequence: TGTGCCAGCTCACCGGACAGTTCCCCCTCGGCGGCCCAGTACTTC. It encodes CASSPDSSPSAAQYF.

The sample holds many counts of this clonotype. The rearrangement links TRBV20-1 to TRBJ1-5; D gene ambiguous. The CDR3 length is 14 residues. Germline values: CDR1 DFQATT, CDR2 SNEGSKA (reference sequence). V was pared by 3 bases and J by 3 bases, with 12 bases between. Written as DNA, the CDR3 is TGCAGTGCTAGTTTGGTTGCTTCCAATCAGCCCCAGCATTTT. Translated: CSASLVASNQPQHF.

This clonotype was recorded a few times. This chain uses TRBV12-3 or TRBV12-4 with TRBJ2-1; 12 bases agree with TRBD2. The CDR3 consists of 16 residues. V shed 6 bases, J shed 4 bases, and the junction held 7 bases outside the gene matches. The CDR3 is CASSRSSGREYNEQFF. The CDR3 coding sequence is TGTGCCAGCAGCCGATCTAGCGGGAGGGAGTACAATGAGCAGTTCTTC.